The rows below give T cell receptor beta chains drawn from one sample of a study of blood T cell repertoires in COVID-19. Assay used: immunoSEQ multiplex PCR; TCRdb lists only in-frame clones, some missing. Of 50,000 to 70,000 clones listed, under 80% are singletons. Sequencing input: PBMCs or T cells enriched from blood (not recorded which). These receptors came from a woman in her sixties or seventies who had been exposed to COVID-19. Each CDR3 is given with its conserved first and last residue. The D gene is left open where the match is weak. Some rows mark clone size as missing; the rest say once, few, many or name a class of expanded clone.

j_call clone_size d_call v_call cdr3_nt cdr3_aa
TRBJ2-5 NA TRBD2 TRBV6-5 TGTGCCAGCATCGTCTCCGGGACTAGCGGAAAGACCCAGTACTTC CASIVSGTSGKTQYF
TRBJ1-2 NA NA TRBV9 TGTGCCAGCAGCGTAGTCGGAGGCGCCTATGGCTACACCTTC CASSVVGGAYGYTF
TRBJ2-5 NA NA TRBV9 TGTGCCAGCAGCCAACCCGGGTTCGAGACCCAGTACTTC CASSQPGFETQYF
TRBJ1-5 few NA TRBV20-1 TGCAGTGCTAGTTCGGGGGATTTTTTCCAGCCCCAGCATTTT CSASSGDFFQPQHF
TRBJ2-1 NA NA TRBV30 TGTGCCTGGATTCCTCCCGACAGATACAATGAGCAGTTCTTC CAWIPPDRYNEQFF
TRBJ1-2 once TRBD1 TRBV6-5 TGTGCCAGCAGGGCCCTTTCGACAGGGGAGGGTGGCTACACCTTC CASRALSTGEGGYTF
TRBJ1-1 NA NA TRBV5-1 TGCGCCAGCAGCTTGGGACCGTTGGAGGTGGCCACTGAAGCTTTCTTT CASSLGPLEVATEAFF
TRBJ2-3 once NA TRBV3-1/TRBV3-2 TGTGCCAGCAGCTCTGGTGTAGCAGATACGCAGTATTTT CASSSGVADTQYF
TRBJ2-7 NA NA TRBV6-5 TGTGCCAGCCGGGACACTCTCCCCACCGAGCAGTACTTC CASRDTLPTEQYF
TRBJ2-1 NA NA TRBV29-1 TGCAGCGCCCAACTGCATGATGAGCAGTTCTTC CSAQLHDEQFF
TRBJ1-4 NA NA TRBV30 TGTGCCTGGAGTGTACGGGAAAAACTGTTTTTT CAWSVREKLFF
TRBJ1-2 NA NA TRBV13 TGTGCCAGCAGCTCACGGACAGAACTCTATGGCTACACCTTC CASSSRTELYGYTF
TRBJ2-7 NA TRBD1 TRBV19 TGTGCCAGTAAGACAGGGGGCACCAACTACGAGCAGTACTTC CASKTGGTNYEQYF
TRBJ1-1 NA NA TRBV18 TGTGCCAGCTCACGCTCCCTAAGCACTGAAGCTTTCTTT CASSRSLSTEAFF
TRBJ2-7 few TRBD2 TRBV7-2 TGTGCCAGCAGCTTCCGGACTAGCAGGGGCGAGCAGTACTTC CASSFRTSRGEQYF
TRBJ1-2 NA TRBD1 TRBV10-3 TGTGCCATCACCCCGGACAGGGTTGGAGGCTACACCTTC CAITPDRVGGYTF
TRBJ1-5 NA TRBD1 TRBV28 TGTGCCAGCAGTAGGAGACAGGGTTATCAGCCCCAGCATTTT CASSRRQGYQPQHF
TRBJ2-3 once NA TRBV9 TGTGCCAGCAGTCCGGGGTTCCTCACAGATACGCAGTATTTT CASSPGFLTDTQYF
TRBJ2-2 few NA TRBV19 TGTGCCAGTACCCAAGGAGGGGGGGACACCGGGGAGCTGTTTTTT CASTQGGGDTGELFF
TRBJ2-2 NA NA TRBV24-1 TGTGCCACCAGTCTAACAGGGAACGGGGAGCTGTTTTTT CATSLTGNGELFF
TRBJ1-5 few NA TRBV19 TGTGCCAGTAGTGCCCCGGGGAGGGGTCGGGATCAGCCCCAGCATTTT CASSAPGRGRDQPQHF
TRBJ2-3 NA NA TRBV7-2 TGTGCCAGCAGCAAAGGGACTCTCGGACGCACAGATACGCAGTATTTT CASSKGTLGRTDTQYF
TRBJ1-2 NA NA TRBV6-5 TGTGCCAGCAGTTACGGCGGCATCTATGGCTACACCTTC CASSYGGIYGYTF
TRBJ1-2 once TRBD1 TRBV6-1 TGTGCCAGCAGTGAAAAAGGGACAGGGGTGTCCTATGGCTACACCTTC CASSEKGTGVSYGYTF
TRBJ2-1 NA TRBD2 TRBV6-6 TGTGCCAGCACCGACAGAGCTAGCGGGAACAATGAGCAGTTCTTC CASTDRASGNNEQFF
TRBJ2-3 NA TRBD2 TRBV27 TGTGCCAGCAGTTTTCTTTCTAGCGGGAAGGATACGCAGTATTTT CASSFLSSGKDTQYF
TRBJ1-4 NA TRBD1 TRBV7-9 TGTGCCAGCACAGGGGGCCAGGAAAAACTGTTTTTT CASTGGQEKLFF
TRBJ2-5 few NA TRBV7-9 TGTGCCAGCAGCACCGCCCGGGGGTGGGCTGGGGGAGAGACCCAGTACTTC CASSTARGWAGGETQYF
TRBJ2-4 NA TRBD2 TRBV15 TGTGCCACCAGCCCACAAGCGGGGATCCTAGCCAAAAACATTCAGTACTTC CATSPQAGILAKNIQYF
TRBJ2-3 NA NA TRBV4-2 TGTGCCAGCAGCCAAGGAGGGACTCCTGCTGAAGATACGCAGTATTTT CASSQGGTPAEDTQYF
TRBJ1-1 NA NA TRBV7-2 TGTGCCAGCAGCCACAGAGGGACTGCGAACACTGAAGCTTTCTTT CASSHRGTANTEAFF
TRBJ1-1 NA NA TRBV10-3 TGTGCCATCGGGGGGATGGACACTGAAGCTTTCTTT CAIGGMDTEAFF
TRBJ2-6 NA NA TRBV9 TGTGCCAGCAGCGTAGAGGGGAGGGCCAACGTCCTGACTTTC CASSVEGRANVLTF
TRBJ1-4 NA NA TRBV27 TGTGCCAGCAGTCCTTTTCGGCAGGGTGGCGCAAAACTGTTTTTT CASSPFRQGGAKLFF
TRBJ2-1 NA NA TRBV10-3 TGTGCCATCAGTGACGTAGGGGATAGCAATGAGCAGTTCTTC CAISDVGDSNEQFF
TRBJ2-7 once TRBD2 TRBV18 TGTGCCAGCTCACCTAGAGAGCGGGGCTCCTACGAGCAGTACTTC CASSPRERGSYEQYF
TRBJ1-2 NA NA TRBV28 TGTGCCAGCAGCCTTCAGGTTACTAACTATGGCTACACCTTC CASSLQVTNYGYTF
TRBJ2-1 NA TRBD2 TRBV19 TGTGCCAGTAGCTCAAGCGGGAGTGGCCTCGATGAGCAGTTCTTC CASSSSGSGLDEQFF
TRBJ2-3 once TRBD2 TRBV5-1 TGCGCCAGCAGTACCCTAGCGGGGGGCCTCTCCCAGGCAGATACGCAGTATTTT CASSTLAGGLSQADTQYF
TRBJ1-2 NA TRBD1 TRBV12-3/TRBV12-4 TGTGCCAGCAGTCGTTCGACAGGGGTCGGCTACACCTTC CASSRSTGVGYTF
TRBJ1-1 NA NA TRBV12-3/TRBV12-4 TGTGCCAGCAGTTTAGTGGCAGGCACTGAAGCTTTCTTT CASSLVAGTEAFF
TRBJ1-2 NA NA TRBV7-2 TGTGCCAGCAGCACCCACGACATAAGCTATGGCTACACCTTC CASSTHDISYGYTF
TRBJ2-3 NA NA TRBV7-8 TGTGCCAGCAGCCTCCAAAATACGCAGTATTTT CASSLQNTQYF
TRBJ1-2 NA NA TRBV9 TGTGCCAGCAGCCCCACCTCGAGGCCGACTAAGAACTATGGCTACACCTTC CASSPTSRPTKNYGYTF
TRBJ2-5 NA TRBD2 TRBV7-2 TGTGCCAGCAGCCGCGGGACTAGCGTTATTGAGACCCAGTACTTC CASSRGTSVIETQYF
TRBJ2-1 NA NA TRBV11-3 TGTGCCAGCAGCTTGCGGACTGACGGTGAGCAGTTCTTC CASSLRTDGEQFF
TRBJ1-1 NA TRBD1 TRBV19 TGTGCCAGTAGTGAAGACAGGGGGATCAGTACTGAAGCTTTCTTT CASSEDRGISTEAFF
TRBJ2-1 NA TRBD1 TRBV2 TGTGCCAGCAGTGAAAGGGACAGGGGAGGCAATGAGCAGTTCTTC CASSERDRGGNEQFF
TRBJ1-2 few NA TRBV19 TGTGCCACCCCTTCCCGGGACAACTTTGGCTACACCTTC CATPSRDNFGYTF
TRBJ2-2 NA NA TRBV5-1 TGCGCCAGCAGCTTAGAACTAACCGGGGAGCTGTTTTTT CASSLELTGELFF
TRBJ1-1 NA TRBD1 TRBV3-1/TRBV3-2 TGTGCCAGCAGCACCCATTCTCGGGGGGGCGCAGGGGGGAACACTGAAGCTTTCTTT CASSTHSRGGAGGNTEAFF
TRBJ1-6 NA TRBD1 TRBV19 TGTGCCAGTACTCCTCCGGGACAGGGGGTTTATTCACCCCTCCACTTT CASTPPGQGVYSPLHF
TRBJ2-3 once TRBD2 TRBV5-1 TGCGCCAGCAGCCTGTCCGGGAGGGATACGCAGTATTTT CASSLSGRDTQYF
TRBJ1-5 NA TRBD1 TRBV15 TGTGCCACCAGCAGAGGGGCCGGGCTGACAGGGATCAATCAGCCCCAGCATTTT CATSRGAGLTGINQPQHF
TRBJ2-2 NA NA TRBV28 TGTGCCAGCTGGGGCTGGAGTCACACCGGGGAGCTGTTTTTT CASWGWSHTGELFF
TRBJ2-1 NA NA TRBV5-4 TGTGCCAGCAGCAAACAGGGTGGAAGCTCCTACAATGAGCAGTTCTTC CASSKQGGSSYNEQFF
TRBJ1-5 NA NA TRBV18 TGTGCCAGCTCACCGACGACAGGTGCGAATCAGCCCCAGCATTTT CASSPTTGANQPQHF